This TCR beta chain was obtained from a study of CD8+ T cells in alopecia areata. Overall study findings and caveats: Researchers reported that TCR sharing among patients proved less clear than in mice, possibly HLA-linked. Alopecia totalis/universalis scalp especially showed more expanded CD8+ clones than normal scalp. Resident alphabeta T cells of normal skin are also sequenced in scalp samples.

Sequencing templates came from extracted RNA that was reverse transcribed into cDNA. Repertoires were generated with immunoSEQ multiplex PCR, while TCRdb's copy carries only in-frame clones and drops some. The sample lists over 3,000 clones, 71% occurring once. Regarding this clone: The target antigen is unknown.

The CDR3 is 16 amino acids. The V end lost 2 bases, the J end lost 0 bases, and 12 bases lay between the germline ends. Per the germline V gene, CDR1 is MGHRA and CDR2 is YSYEKL. The chain recombines TRBV4-1 with TRBJ2-3; D is uncertain. The receptor comes from a human donor in good health. Sequenced material: skin. CDR3 sequence (DNA): TGCGCCAGCAGCCAACTTGACCTAGTTAGCACAGATACGCAGTATTTT. It is translated as CASSQLDLVSTDTQYF.